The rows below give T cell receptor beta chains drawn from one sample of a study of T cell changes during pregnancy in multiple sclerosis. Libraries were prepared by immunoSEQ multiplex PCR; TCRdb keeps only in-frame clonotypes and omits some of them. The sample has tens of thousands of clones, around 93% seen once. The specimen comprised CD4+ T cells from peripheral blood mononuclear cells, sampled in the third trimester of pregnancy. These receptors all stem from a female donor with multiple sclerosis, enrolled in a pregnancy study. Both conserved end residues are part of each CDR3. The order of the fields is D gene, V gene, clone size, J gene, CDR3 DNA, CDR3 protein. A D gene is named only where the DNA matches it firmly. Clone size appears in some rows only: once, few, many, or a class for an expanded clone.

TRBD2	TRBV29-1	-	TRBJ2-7	TGCAGCGTAGCGACTAGCGGGAGTACCCCCGAGCAGTACTTC	CSVATSGSTPEQYF
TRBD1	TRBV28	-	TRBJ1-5	TGTGCCACCGTCGGACAGGGGACTAGCAATCAGCCCCAGCATTTT	CATVGQGTSNQPQHF
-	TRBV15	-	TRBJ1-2	TGTGCCACCAGCAGAGGCCCGGGAGGCTCCACCTTC	CATSRGPGGSTF
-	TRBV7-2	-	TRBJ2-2	TGTGCCAGCAGACAAGGAGGGAGGAACACCGGGGAGCTGTTTTTT	CASRQGGRNTGELFF
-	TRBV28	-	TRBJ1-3	TGTGCCAGCACCCTTCCGACAGAGGGAAACACCATATATTTT	CASTLPTEGNTIYF
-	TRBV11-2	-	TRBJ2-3	TGTGCCAGCAGCCCCTCGGGGGGCCCAGATACGCAGTATTTT	CASSPSGGPDTQYF
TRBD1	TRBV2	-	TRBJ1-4	TGTGCCAGCAGCCGACAGGGGGCCGCAACTAATGAAAAACTGTTTTTT	CASSRQGAATNEKLFF
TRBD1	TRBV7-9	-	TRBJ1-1	TGTGCCAGCAGCTTAGGCACAGGGGTCGACACTGAAGCTTTCTTT	CASSLGTGVDTEAFF
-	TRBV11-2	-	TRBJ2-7	TGTGCCAGCAGCTTAGCGCCAGCGTGGGTTTTAACCTACGAGCAGTACTTC	CASSLAPAWVLTYEQYF
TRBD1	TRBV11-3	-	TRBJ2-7	TGTGCCAGCAGCGCCACCCGGACAGGGGGAAGCTACGAGCAGTACTTC	CASSATRTGGSYEQYF
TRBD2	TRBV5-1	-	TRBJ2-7	TGCGCCAGCAATCGTGGGGCGGCGGGGGCCTACGAGCAGTACTTC	CASNRGAAGAYEQYF
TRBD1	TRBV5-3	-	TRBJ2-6	TGTGCCAGAAGCGTCAAAACAGGGGGCTCTGGGGCCAACGTCCTGACTTTC	CARSVKTGGSGANVLTF
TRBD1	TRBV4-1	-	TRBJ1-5	TGCGCCAGCAGCCAGCCAGGGGGTAGGAGCAATCAGCCCCAGCATTTT	CASSQPGGRSNQPQHF
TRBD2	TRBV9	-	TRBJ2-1	TGTGCCAGCAGCGTAGTTTCCAGCGGGGGGCTGACCTACAATGAGCAGTTCTTC	CASSVVSSGGLTYNEQFF
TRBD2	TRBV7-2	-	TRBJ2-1	TGTGCCAGCAGCCCAACTAGCGGGGCCTACAATGAGCAGTTCTTC	CASSPTSGAYNEQFF
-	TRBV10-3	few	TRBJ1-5	TGTGCCACACAGACAGGAAACGATCAGCCCCAGCATTTT	CATQTGNDQPQHF
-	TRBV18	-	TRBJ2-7	TGTGCCAGCTCACCTAGGCGGGCCTCCTACGAGCAGTACTTC	CASSPRRASYEQYF
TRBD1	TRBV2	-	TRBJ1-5	TGTGCCAGCAGAGCCGGGACAGGGGGCCAGCCCCAGCATTTT	CASRAGTGGQPQHF
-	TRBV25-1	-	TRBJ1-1	TGTGCCAGCAGCAACACAGGGAACACTGAAGCTTTCTTT	CASSNTGNTEAFF
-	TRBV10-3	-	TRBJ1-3	TGTGCCATCAGTGAAAGAATCAGCGCCTCTGGAAACACCATATATTTT	CAISERISASGNTIYF
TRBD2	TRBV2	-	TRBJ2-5	TGTGCCAGCCGGGATGGGGGGGTAGAGACCCAGTACTTC	CASRDGGVETQYF
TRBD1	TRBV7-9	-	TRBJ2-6	TGTGCCAGCAGCTTAGTCTTGACAGGGGGCTCTGGGGCCAACGTCCTGACTTTC	CASSLVLTGGSGANVLTF
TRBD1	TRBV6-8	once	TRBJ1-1	TGTGCCAGCAGTGGACAGGGGGCGGGCCACACTGAAGCTTTCTTT	CASSGQGAGHTEAFF
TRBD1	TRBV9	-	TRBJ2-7	TGTGCCAGCAGCGTGACAGGGGGATCCTACGAGCAGTACTTC	CASSVTGGSYEQYF
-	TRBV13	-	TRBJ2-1	TGTGCCAGCAGCTTAGAGACGGGCAATGAGCAGTTCTTC	CASSLETGNEQFF
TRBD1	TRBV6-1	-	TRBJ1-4	TGTGCCAGCAGTCAGGGGGTCCTAAGTGAAAAACTGTTTTTT	CASSQGVLSEKLFF
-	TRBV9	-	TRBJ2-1	TGTGCCAGCAGCGTAGGACGACAGGTGTACAATGAGCAGTTCTTC	CASSVGRQVYNEQFF
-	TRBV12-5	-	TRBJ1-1	TGTGCTAGTGCACTCGTCGGGAACACTGAAGCTTTCTTT	CASALVGNTEAFF
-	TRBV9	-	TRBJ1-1	TGTGTCAGCAGCATAGGGCAGACGGGCACTGAAGCTTTCTTT	CVSSIGQTGTEAFF
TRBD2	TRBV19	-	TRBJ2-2	TGTGCCAGTAGTCCCTTTGGACTAGCGGGAGGGCCCGGGGAGCTGTTTTTT	CASSPFGLAGGPGELFF
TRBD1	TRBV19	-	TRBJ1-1	TGTGCCAGTAGTATAGAAAACAGGGGAACTACTGAAGCTTTCTTT	CASSIENRGTTEAFF
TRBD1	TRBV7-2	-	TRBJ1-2	TGTGCCAGCGACGACAGGGGGGCGGGTGGCTACACCTTC	CASDDRGAGGYTF
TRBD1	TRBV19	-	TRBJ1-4	TGTGCCAGTACTCATCCCGGGACAGGGGCTGAAAAACTGTTTTTT	CASTHPGTGAEKLFF
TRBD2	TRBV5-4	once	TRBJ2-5	TGTGCCAGCAGCTTGGTGCTAGCGGGCGGCCAAGAGACCCAGTACTTC	CASSLVLAGGQETQYF
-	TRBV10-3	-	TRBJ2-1	TGTGCCATCAGTGGTCTCTCTCGGTCGTCCAATGAGCAGTTCTTC	CAISGLSRSSNEQFF
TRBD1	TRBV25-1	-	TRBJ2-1	TGTGCCAGCAGTGATACAGGGGGCAAGGGGTCCTACAATGAGCAGTTCTTC	CASSDTGGKGSYNEQFF
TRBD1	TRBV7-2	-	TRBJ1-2	TGTGCCAGCAGCTTTCGACAGGGTTTGATGGACTATGGCTACACCTTC	CASSFRQGLMDYGYTF
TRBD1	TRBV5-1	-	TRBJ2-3	TGCGCCAGCAGCCCGGGACAGGAGAGCACAGATACGCAGTATTTT	CASSPGQESTDTQYF
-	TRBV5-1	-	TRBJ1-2	TGCGCCAGTAACCGGGACATCAAATCTAATCTTCAGGGCTACACCTTC	CASNRDIKSNLQGYTF
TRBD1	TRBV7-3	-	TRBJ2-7	TGTGCCAGCAGCTCAACAGGGGGCTACGAGCAGTACTTC	CASSSTGGYEQYF
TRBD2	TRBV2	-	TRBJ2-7	TGTGCCAGCCAGGGACTAGCGGGGATCTACGAGCAGTACTTC	CASQGLAGIYEQYF
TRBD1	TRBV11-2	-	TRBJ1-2	TGTGCCAGCAGCTTAGGGGACAGGGGCCTCGGAGGCTACACCTTC	CASSLGDRGLGGYTF
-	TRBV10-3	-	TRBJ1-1	TGTGCCATCACCTCGGGAGGATCCGAAGCTTTCTTT	CAITSGGSEAFF
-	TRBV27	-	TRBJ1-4	TGTGCCAGCAGTTTGGTTCCCCGGGCAACTAATGAAAAACTGTTTTTT	CASSLVPRATNEKLFF
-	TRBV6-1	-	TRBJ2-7	TGTGCCAGCAGCTTGGGACACAACTCCTACGAGCAGTACTTC	CASSLGHNSYEQYF
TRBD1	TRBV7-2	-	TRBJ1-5	TGTGCCAGCAGCTCTCAGGGGGCAGGCAGAAATCAGCCCCAGCATTTT	CASSSQGAGRNQPQHF
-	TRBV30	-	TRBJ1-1	TGTGCCTGGGCGCCGAGAGGCGGCCGGAGCACTGAAGCTTTCTTT	CAWAPRGGRSTEAFF
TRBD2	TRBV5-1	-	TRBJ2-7	TGCGCCAGCAGCTTGGGACTAGCGGGAACCTACGAGCAGTACTTC	CASSLGLAGTYEQYF
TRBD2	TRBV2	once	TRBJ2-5	TGTGCCAGCAGTGCACTCCGTAGCGGGGGGGCTCGGGAGACCCAGTACTTC	CASSALRSGGARETQYF